The 18 T cell receptor beta chains below all came from one sample that was sequenced in a study of blood T cell repertoires in COVID-19. Clones were read by immunoSEQ multiplex PCR, and TCRdb kept only the in-frame ones, dropping some. The data hold roughly 250,000 clones, with about nine tenths observed a single time. Specimen: PBMCs or T cells enriched from blood (not recorded which). These receptors all stem from a woman aged 25 to 39 with acute COVID-19.

The V gene is TRBV6-6, the J gene TRBJ1-1, with 7 bases matching TRBD1. The CDR3 sequence is 15 residues long. J was trimmed by 11 bases and V by 0 bases; bases with no gene match: 12. Germline CDR1 is MNHNY and CDR2 is SVGAGI (reference sequence). The CDR3 DNA reads as TGTGCCAGCAGTTACTCAGGGACAGACTTCACCGAGGCTTTCTTT. As protein: CASSYSGTDFTEAFF.

This clone counts as medium-sized. The same CDR3 is also encoded by other DNA sequences in this sample. The chain carries TRBV12-2 and TRBJ2-1; the table's D call TRBD2 went unverified against the DNA. TRBV12-2 is termed a pseudogene. There are 16 residues in the CDR3. CDR3 in DNA: TGTGCAAGTCGCTTAGTAGCGGGGGGGGTCATACATGAGCAGTTCTTC. Translating it yields CASRLVAGGVIHEQFF.

This chain connects TRBV14 to TRBJ2-3; no definite D call. V lost 4 bases, J lost 0 bases, and 2 bases lay in between. The CDR3 is 12 residues long. Germline values: CDR1 SGHDN, CDR2 FVKESK. The CDR3 coding sequence is TGTGCCAGCAGCCTAAGCACAGATACGCAGTATTTT. It is translated as CASSLSTDTQYF.

The chain uses TRBV30 and TRBJ2-7; possible D gene TRBD1, 6 bases. This CDR3 has 12 amino acids. The germline V gene encodes CDR1 GTSNPN and CDR2 SVGIG (reference sequence). V lost 0 bases to trimming and J lost 4 bases, with 7 bases between them. CDR3 residues: CAWSVGQYEQYF. Here the CDR3 DNA reads TGTGCCTGGAGTGTAGGACAGTACGAGCAGTACTTC.

The chain carries TRBV19 and TRBJ2-7; 13 bases line up with TRBD2. CDR1 and CDR2 (germline): LNHDA, SQIVND (reference sequence). V dropped 4 bases and J dropped 7; count of bases not matched to a gene: 16. This CDR3 has 18 amino acids. The CDR3 sequence is CASSTGTSGTSRREEQYF. The CDR3 nucleotides are TGTGCCAGTAGTACCGGGACTAGCGGGACAAGTCGGCGCGAGGAGCAGTACTTC. Full variable domain (remainder filled in from reference TRBV19 and TRBJ2-7): DGGITQSPKYLFRKEGQNVTLSCEQNLNHDAMYWYRQDPGQGLRLIYYSQIVNDFQKGDIAEGYSVSREKKESFPLTVTSAQKNPTAFYLCASSTGTSGTSRREEQYFGPGTRLTVT.

The chain employs TRBV2 and TRBJ1-1; possibly TRBD1 for D (6 bases). The CDR3 consists of 15 residues. V lost 5 bases to trimming and J lost 0 bases, with 13 bases between them. Germline V gives CDR1 SNHLY, CDR2 FYNNEI. The DNA for the CDR3 is TGTGCCAGCAGTACTTCAGGACAGATGAACACTGAAGCTTTCTTT. Protein: CASSTSGQMNTEAFF. Combining the CDR3 with reference TRBV2 and TRBJ1-1 gives the whole variable domain EPEVTQTPSHQVTQMGQEVILRCVPISNHLYFYWYRQILGQKVEFLVSFYNNEISEKSEIFDDQFSVERPDGSNFTLKIRSTKLEDSAMYFCASSTSGQMNTEAFFGQGTRLTVV.

The chain carries TRBV19 and TRBJ2-1; D is perhaps TRBD2 (6 bases). The germline V gene has CDR1 LNHDA and CDR2 SQIVND (reference sequence). Trimming pared 3 bases from V and 4 bases from J, leaving 7 bases between. This CDR3 contains 13 residues. The CDR3 sequence is CASSMRGYNEQFF. DNA for the CDR3: TGTGCCAGTAGTATGCGGGGTTACAATGAGCAGTTCTTC. Complete variable domain (other parts from reference TRBV19 and TRBJ2-1): DGGITQSPKYLFRKEGQNVTLSCEQNLNHDAMYWYRQDPGQGLRLIYYSQIVNDFQKGDIAEGYSVSREKKESFPLTVTSAQKNPTAFYLCASSMRGYNEQFFGPGTRLTVL.

The chain employs TRBV7-3 and TRBJ2-3, with a tentative D call TRBD2 (5 bases). Trimming removed 5 bases from V and 4 bases from J, with 19 bases in between. Looked up from germline, CDR1 is SGHTA and CDR2 is FQGTGA. This CDR3 spans 16 amino acids. The CDR3 DNA sequence: TGTGCCAGCAGCCCCTGGGAGAAGACCGTTTCAGATACGCAGTATTTT. It encodes CASSPWEKTVSDTQYF.

J is TRBJ2-3 and V is TRBV10-3, with D unclear. V gave up 0 bases and J gave up 6 bases, with 13 bases separating them. CDR3 length: 15 residues. CDR1 ENHRY and CDR2 SYGVKD come from the germline V gene. Here the CDR3 reads CAISESRNRPDTQYF. In DNA form, the CDR3 reads TGTGCCATCAGTGAGTCGAGAAACAGACCCGATACGCAGTATTTT.

This clone has only one observation. The rearrangement joins TRBV5-5 to TRBJ2-7; 14 bases map to TRBD2. The CDR3 length is 15 residues. Germline loops: CDR1 SGHKS, CDR2 YYEKEE (reference sequence). The V gene end was trimmed by 3 bases and the J gene end by 3 bases; junction bases not matched to a gene: 2. CDR3 DNA sequence: TGTGCCAGCAGCTGGGGGACTAGCGGGAGCTACGAGCAGTACTTC. Translated: CASSWGTSGSYEQYF. Complete variable domain (other parts from reference TRBV5-5 and TRBJ2-7): DAGVTQSPTHLIKTRGQQVTLRCSPISGHKSVSWYQQVLGQGPQFIFQYYEKEERGRGNFPDRFSARQFPNYSSELNVNALLLGDSALYLCASSWGTSGSYEQYFGPGTRLTVT.

The chain has TRBV3-1 (or the pseudogene TRBV3-2) and TRBJ1-3; D is unclear. Germline V gene data show CDR1 as LGHDT and CDR2 as YNNKEL (reference sequence). V gave up 0 bases and J gave up 5 bases, with 5 bases separating them. This CDR3 contains 13 residues. The CDR3 spells CASSQDIRNTIYF. In nucleotides, the CDR3 is TGTGCCAGCAGCCAAGATATAAGAAACACCATATATTTT.

The chain couples TRBV28 to TRBJ2-3, with D tentatively TRBD1 (6 bases). Germline-derived CDR1 and CDR2 are MDHEN and SYDVKM. The CDR3 contains 13 residues. V was clipped by 3 bases and J by 4 bases, with 8 bases between them. The DNA of the CDR3 is TGTGCCAGCAGTTTGCCAGGGGCAGATACGCAGTATTTT. This encodes CASSLPGADTQYF.

The chain is built from TRBV7-3 and TRBJ2-7; D may be TRBD1 (6 bases). The CDR3 is made up of 17 amino acids. CDR1 and CDR2 from the germline V gene are SGHTA and FQGTGA. V shed 1 base and J shed 5 bases, with 21 bases lying between them. The CDR3 region has the DNA TGTGCCAGCAGCTTAAGCGGCTCAAGTGTAGGGGGTCACGAGCAGTACTTC. Protein sequence: CASSLSGSSVGGHEQYF.

This chain links TRBV5-1 with TRBJ1-4, with a tentative D call TRBD1 (5 bases). V was shortened by 4 bases and J by 8 bases, with 12 bases between the two germline ends. The CDR3 is made up of 13 amino acids. Germline lookup yields CDR1 SGHRS and CDR2 YFSETQ. The CDR3 DNA is TGCGCCAGCAGCGGGGGACTCGGGGAAAAACTGTTTTTT. It yields the protein CASSGGLGEKLFF.

This clone was seen more than once but under ten times. This chain joins TRBV11-2 and TRBJ1-2; 8 bases fit TRBD1. V was pared by 5 bases and J by 5 bases, with 7 bases of the junction left unmatched. There are 14 residues in the CDR3. CDR1 SGHAT and CDR2 FQNNGV come from the germline V gene. The CDR3 sequence is CASSVTGGGYGYTF. CDR3 coding DNA: TGTGCCAGCAGCGTAACAGGGGGGGGTTATGGCTACACCTTC.

The rearrangement joins TRBV11-2 to TRBJ1-1; 7 bases are a match to TRBD1. CDR1 SGHAT and CDR2 FQNNGV come from the germline V gene. The CDR3 has 14 amino acids. The V segment lost 3 bases and the J segment 1 base; nucleotides outside the gene matches: 2. In nucleotides, the CDR3 is TGTGCCAGCAGCTTTCAGGGGGGGAACACTGAAGCTTTCTTT. This encodes CASSFQGGNTEAFF.

To note about this clone: This CDR3 is also generated by other DNA sequences in the sample. The chain recombines TRBV2 with TRBJ2-5, with 12 bases fitting TRBD2. The trim removed 4 bases at V and 3 bases at J, leaving 0 bases unmatched. Germline values: CDR1 SNHLY, CDR2 FYNNEI. The CDR3 is made up of 14 amino acids. The CDR3 DNA follows: TGTGCCAGCAGTGGACTAGCGGGGGAAGAGACCCAGTACTTC. Translated: CASSGLAGEETQYF.

The chain recombines TRBV4-1 with TRBJ1-4; possibly TRBD1 for D (5 bases). Germline CDR1 MGHRA, CDR2 YSYEKL. Trimming left V 2 bases short and J 7 bases short, with 17 bases between. CDR3 size: 16 residues. CDR3 DNA: TGCGCCAGCAGCCAATCACTCAGGGTAATAAGTGAAAAACTGTTTTTT. Its translation is CASSQSLRVISEKLFF.